This T cell receptor beta chain stems from a study of OX40 agonist ivuxolimab in advanced cancers. In the study overall: The patients' treatment was ivuxolimab, an agonistic anti-OX40 (CD134) antibody. The patients received ivuxolimab by intravenous route every 2 weeks at 0.01 to 10 mg/kg. The study, taken as a whole, reports: At doses 0.1 to 3.0 mg/kg, CD4+ and CD8+ clones expanded.

Measured with immunoSEQ multiplex PCR; TCRdb has only the in-frame clones, and not every one. The sample includes approximately 74,000 clones, over 75% of them seen just once. About this clone itself: Its specificity is unknown.

Patients were ruled out by autoimmune disease history or systemic immunosuppression. V was shortened by 3 bases and J by 3 bases, with 7 bases between the two germline ends. The CDR3 runs 13 residues. Looked up from germline, CDR1 is SGHKS and CDR2 is YYEKEE (reference sequence). The V gene is TRBV5-5, the J gene TRBJ1-5, with D possibly TRBD1 on 5 matching bases. This receptor was obtained from an adult with an advanced solid tumor such as melanoma, head and neck, liver or kidney cancer. The source was CD4+ or CD8+ T cells sorted from blood, collected in a trial of the OX40 agonist ivuxolimab. The CDR3 bases are TGTGCCAGCAGCTGGGGCCCCAATCAGCCCCAGCATTTT. Amino acids: CASSWGPNQPQHF.